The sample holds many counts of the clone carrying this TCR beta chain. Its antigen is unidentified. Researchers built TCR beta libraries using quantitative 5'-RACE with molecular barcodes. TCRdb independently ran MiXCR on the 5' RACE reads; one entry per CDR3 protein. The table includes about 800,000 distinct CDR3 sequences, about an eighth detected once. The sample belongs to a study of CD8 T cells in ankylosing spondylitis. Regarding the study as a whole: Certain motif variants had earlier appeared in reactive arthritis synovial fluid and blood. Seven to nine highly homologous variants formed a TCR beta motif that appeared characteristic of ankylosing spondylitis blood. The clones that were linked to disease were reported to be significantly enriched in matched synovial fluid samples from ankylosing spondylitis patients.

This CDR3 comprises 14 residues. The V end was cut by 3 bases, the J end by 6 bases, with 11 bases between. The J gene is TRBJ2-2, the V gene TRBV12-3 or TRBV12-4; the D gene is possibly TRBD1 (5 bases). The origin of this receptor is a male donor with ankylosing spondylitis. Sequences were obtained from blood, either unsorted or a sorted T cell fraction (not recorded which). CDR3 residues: CASSFQGFAGELFF. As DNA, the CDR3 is TGTGCCAGCAGTTTTCAGGGTTTCGCCGGGGAGCTGTTTTTT.